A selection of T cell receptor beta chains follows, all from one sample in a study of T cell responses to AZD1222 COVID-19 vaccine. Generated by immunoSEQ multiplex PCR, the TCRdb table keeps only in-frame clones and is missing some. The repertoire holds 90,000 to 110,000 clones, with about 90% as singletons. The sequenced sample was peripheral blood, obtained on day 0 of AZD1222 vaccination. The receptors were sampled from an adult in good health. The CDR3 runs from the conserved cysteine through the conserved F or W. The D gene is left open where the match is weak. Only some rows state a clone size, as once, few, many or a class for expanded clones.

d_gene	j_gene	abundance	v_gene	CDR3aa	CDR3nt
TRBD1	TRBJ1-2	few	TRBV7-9	CASRLTGEKDGYTF	TGTGCCAGCAGACTGACAGGGGAAAAAGATGGCTACACCTTC
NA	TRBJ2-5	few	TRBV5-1	CASNRDSGQETQYF	TGCGCCAGCAACCGGGACTCAGGACAAGAGACCCAGTACTTC
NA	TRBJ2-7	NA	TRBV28	CASSVTGYEQYF	TGTGCCAGCAGTGTGACGGGCTACGAGCAGTACTTC
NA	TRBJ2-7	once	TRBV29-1	CSVEGFGLPLEQYF	TGCAGCGTTGAGGGTTTCGGACTCCCCCTGGAGCAGTACTTC
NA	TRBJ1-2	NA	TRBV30	CAWSPLRADYGYTF	TGTGCCTGGAGTCCCCTCAGGGCGGACTATGGCTACACCTTC
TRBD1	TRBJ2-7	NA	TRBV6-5	CASSRDRVSYEQYF	TGTGCCAGCAGTCGGGACAGGGTCTCCTACGAGCAGTACTTC
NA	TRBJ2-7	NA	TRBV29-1	CSVESVHEQYF	TGCAGCGTTGAGTCGGTCCACGAGCAGTACTTC
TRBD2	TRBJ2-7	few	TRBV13	CASSSTGTTEQYF	TGTGCCAGCAGCTCCACTGGGACTACAGAGCAGTACTTC
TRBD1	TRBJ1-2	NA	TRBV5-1	CASSPAPGQGARYTF	TGCGCCAGCAGCCCCGCCCCGGGACAGGGGGCTCGCTACACCTTC
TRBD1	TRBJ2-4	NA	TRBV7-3	CASSSTQGGIQYF	TGTGCCAGCAGCTCGACACAGGGGGGCATTCAGTACTTC
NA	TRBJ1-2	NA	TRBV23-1	CASSQSGRQHQFYGYTF	TGCGCCAGCAGTCAATCCGGCCGCCAGCACCAATTCTATGGCTACACCTTC
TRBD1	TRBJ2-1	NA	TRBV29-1	CSAVNRDRDWRNEQFF	TGCAGCGCCGTTAACCGGGACAGGGATTGGCGCAATGAGCAGTTCTTC
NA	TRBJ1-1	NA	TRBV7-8	CASSSHRILNTEAFF	TGTGCCAGCAGCTCTCACAGGATCCTGAACACTGAAGCTTTCTTT
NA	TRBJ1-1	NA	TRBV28	CASSLGVSWGTEAFF	TGTGCCAGCAGTTTGGGGGTCTCTTGGGGAACTGAAGCTTTCTTT
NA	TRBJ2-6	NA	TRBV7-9	CASSIIPGLSNPSGANVLTF	TGTGCCAGCAGCATCATACCGGGACTTTCGAACCCCTCTGGGGCCAACGTCCTGACTTTC
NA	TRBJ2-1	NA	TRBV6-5	CASRASRATEQFF	TGTGCCAGCAGGGCATCTAGGGCCACGGAGCAGTTCTTC
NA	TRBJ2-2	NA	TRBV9	CASSTSGSNTGELFF	TGTGCCAGCAGCACTAGTGGGTCTAACACCGGGGAGCTGTTTTTT